A single sample is the source of the 16 T cell receptor beta chains below, sequenced in a study of T-cell reconstitution after alpha-beta-depleted transplantation in children. Unique molecular identifiers were incorporated during preparation of the TCRbeta library. From the PCR reads, TCRdb called clonotypes with MiXCR, one entry per CDR3 protein. The table records about 900,000 distinct CDR3 sequences, roughly 29% of them present only once. Material: PBMCs, mostly from graft donor cells, obtained 360 days after TCRalphabeta/CD19-depleted stem cell transplant. The origin of the receptors is a boy in the first two years of life who had a stem cell transplant for SCID, so the T cells may come from the graft donor.

This clonotype was seen a handful of times. The rearrangement uses TRBV20-1 and TRBJ2-1; possible D gene TRBD2, 5 bases. Germline-derived CDR1 and CDR2 are DFQATT and SNEGSKA (reference sequence). V was pared by 5 bases and J by 3 bases, with 14 bases between. The CDR3 sequence is 14 residues long. For the CDR3, the DNA is TGCAGTGCTCTGGGAGTTCGGGTCTACAATGAGCAGTTCTTC. Protein sequence: CSALGVRVYNEQFF.

The V gene is TRBV12-3 or TRBV12-4, the J gene TRBJ1-5; 8 bases align to TRBD1. The CDR3 spans 13 residues. V lost 6 bases to trimming and J lost 8 bases; unmatched junction nucleotides: 6. The CDR3 here is CASSPGQDKPQHF. CDR3 coding DNA: TGTGCCAGCAGCCCGGGACAGGACAAGCCCCAGCATTTT.

This clonotype was counted between two and nine times. V usage is TRBV7-9 and J usage is TRBJ2-4; D ambiguous. This CDR3 is 16 amino acids long. CDR1 and CDR2 (germline): SEHNR, FQNEAQ (reference sequence). V dropped 4 bases and J dropped 0 bases, with 13 bases sitting between them. The CDR3 spells CASSSKSNLAKNIQYF. In DNA, the CDR3 is TGTGCCAGCAGCTCCAAGTCCAATCTAGCCAAAAACATTCAGTACTTC.

The rearrangement joins TRBV7-2 to TRBJ1-1, with TRBD1 matching over 7 bases. V was pared by 5 bases and J by 6 bases, with 9 bases of the junction left unmatched. The V gene's germline CDR1 is SGHTA and CDR2 FQGNSA. CDR3 length equals 14 residues. In DNA form, the CDR3 reads TGTGCCAGCAGCACCCGACAGGGTTCACCTGAAGCTTTCTTT. Encoded protein: CASSTRQGSPEAFF.

The table lists this clonotype with a few counts. CDR3 nucleotide sequence: TGTGCCAGCAGCTTCACAGGGCCGGGGGGCGAGCAGTACTTC. This translates into CASSFTGPGGEQYF. The chain combines TRBV7-6 with TRBJ2-7, with D possibly matching TRBD2 (7 bases). The CDR3 has 14 residues. V lost 3 bases and J 6 bases, leaving 15 bases between the germline ends. From germline, CDR1 is SGHVS and CDR2 FNYEAQ.

This clonotype was found a few times. The chain is built from TRBV18 and TRBJ2-7; D is tentatively TRBD1 or TRBD2 (5 bases each). CDR1 is KGHSH and CDR2 is LQKENI in the germline V gene. CDR3 length equals 15 residues. Trimming cost V 1 base and J 6 bases, with 16 bases left between them. This CDR3 is CASSPRGGQGTEQYF. CDR3 sequence (DNA): TGTGCCAGCTCACCACGGGGCGGGCAGGGAACCGAGCAGTACTTC.

In its sample, this clonotype was seen a few times. CDR3 DNA sequence: TGTGCCAGCAGCTTAGTATACAGGCAGCCCCAGCATTTT. This codes for CASSLVYRQPQHF. The gene calls are TRBV7-6 and TRBJ1-5; D perhaps matches TRBD1 (5 bases). In germline, CDR1 is SGHVS, CDR2 FNYEAQ. The ends were cut back, 1 base at V and 7 bases at J, with 8 bases in the middle. This CDR3 contains 13 residues.

Comments on this clonotype: It may be a read error: a sequence one base away is much more abundant. The chain combines TRBV21-1 with TRBJ2-5. TRBV21-1 is recorded as a pseudogene. This CDR3 has 11 residues. The CDR3: CASSKGETQYF. The CDR3 nucleotides read TGTGCCAGCAGCAAAGGAGAGACCCAGTACTTC.

The rearrangement uses TRBV5-1 and TRBJ1-1, with 7 bases identical to TRBD1. The CDR3 spans 17 residues. Losses at the gene ends were 3 bases for V and 2 bases for J; bases not matched to a gene: 13. Germline CDR1 and CDR2: SGHRS and YFSETQ. Here the CDR3 DNA reads TGCGCCAGCAGCTCGGGGGACAGCCCCACGACAAACACTGAAGCTTTCTTT. This sequence encodes CASSSGDSPTTNTEAFF.

The chain carries TRBV20-1 and TRBJ2-5, with TRBD2 matching over 9 bases. The ends lost 0 bases at V and 0 bases at J; junction bases unmatched: 5. This CDR3 spans 16 amino acids. Germline CDR1 reads DFQATT; CDR2 reads SNEGSKA (reference sequence). This CDR3 is CSARETQRGDQETQYF. The DNA for the CDR3 is TGCAGTGCTAGAGAAACGCAGCGGGGGGACCAAGAGACCCAGTACTTC.

This clonotype has a handful of counts. The chain uses TRBV5-1 and TRBJ2-1, with 7 bases aligning to TRBD2. With V trimmed by 0 bases and J by 8 bases, 2 bases remained unmatched. This CDR3 contains 13 residues. Germline values: CDR1 SGHRS, CDR2 YFSETQ. In nucleotides, the CDR3 is TGCGCCAGCAGCTTGGCCGCGGGAGATGAGCAGTTCTTC. It translates to CASSLAAGDEQFF.

This clonotype appeared a few times. The V call is TRBV12-3 or TRBV12-4, the J call TRBJ2-3; TRBD1 aligns across 8 bases. This CDR3 contains 15 residues. The junction had 7 bases not matched to a gene; V was cut back by 4 bases and J by 4 bases. The CDR3: CASSWLGQVADTQYF. The CDR3 nucleotides are TGTGCCAGCAGTTGGTTGGGACAGGTTGCAGATACGCAGTATTTT.

This chain links TRBV20-1 with TRBJ2-3; 10 nucleotides match TRBD2. The germline CDR1 and CDR2 sequences are DFQATT and SNEGSKA (reference sequence). Unmatched junction bases numbered 6, after V lost 3 bases and J lost 6 bases. The CDR3 spans 14 residues. The CDR3 reads CSARRAGGQDTQYF. As DNA, the CDR3 is TGCAGTGCTAGGCGAGCGGGGGGGCAGGATACGCAGTATTTT.

This chain joins TRBV28 and TRBJ1-5; D ambiguous. This CDR3 has 17 amino acids. The V gene's germline CDR1 is MDHEN and CDR2 SYDVKM. Between the trimmed V and J ends, which lost 5 bases and 1 base, there was a span of 18 bases. The CDR3 DNA reads as TGTGCCAGCAGTCCCGGGGAGAGGGTGGGGAGCAATCAGCCCCAGCATTTT. It encodes CASSPGERVGSNQPQHF.

This clonotype was seen at least ten times. The rearrangement uses TRBV3-1 and TRBJ2-5, with D hard to call. Germline V gene sequence: CDR1 LGHDT, CDR2 YNNKEL (reference sequence). This CDR3 has 12 residues. Trimming shortened V by 3 bases and J by 5 bases, and 7 bases separated the two germline ends. The CDR3 here is CASSQGGETQYF. DNA for the CDR3: TGTGCCAGCAGCCAGGGTGGGGAGACCCAGTACTTC.

This clonotype was counted only a few times. V is TRBV2 and J is TRBJ1-1; no clear D. Germline assignment: CDR1 SNHLY and CDR2 FYNNEI. The CDR3 has 13 amino acids. With 6 bases removed from V and 6 bases from J, the gap between germline ends came to 14 bases. Here the CDR3 reads CASSPVSRAEAFF. The CDR3, as DNA: TGTGCCAGCAGCCCCGTTTCGAGGGCTGAAGCTTTCTTT.